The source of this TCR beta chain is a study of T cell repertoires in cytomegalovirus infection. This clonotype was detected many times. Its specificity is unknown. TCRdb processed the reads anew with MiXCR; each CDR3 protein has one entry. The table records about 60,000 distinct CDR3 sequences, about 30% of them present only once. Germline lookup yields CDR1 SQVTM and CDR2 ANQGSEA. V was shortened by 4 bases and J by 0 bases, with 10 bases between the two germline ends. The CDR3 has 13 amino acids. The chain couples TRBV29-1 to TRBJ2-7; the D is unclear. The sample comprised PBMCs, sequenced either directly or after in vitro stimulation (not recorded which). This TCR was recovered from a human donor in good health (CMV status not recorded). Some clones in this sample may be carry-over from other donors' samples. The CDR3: CSVGLESSYEQYF. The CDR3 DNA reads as TGCAGCGTTGGCTTGGAGAGCTCCTACGAGCAGTACTTC.